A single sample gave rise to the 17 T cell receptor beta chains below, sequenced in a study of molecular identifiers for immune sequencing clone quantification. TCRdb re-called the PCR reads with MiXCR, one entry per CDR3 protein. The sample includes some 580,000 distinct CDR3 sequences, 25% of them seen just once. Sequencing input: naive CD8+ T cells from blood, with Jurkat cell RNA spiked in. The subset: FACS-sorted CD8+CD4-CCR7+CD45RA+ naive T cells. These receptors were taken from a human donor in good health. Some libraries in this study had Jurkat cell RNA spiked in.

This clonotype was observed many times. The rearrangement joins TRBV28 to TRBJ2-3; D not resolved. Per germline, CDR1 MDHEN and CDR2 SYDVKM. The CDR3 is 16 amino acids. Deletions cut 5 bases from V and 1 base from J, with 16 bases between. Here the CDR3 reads CASSHTLGGGTDTQYF. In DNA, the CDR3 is TGTGCCAGCAGTCATACCCTAGGTGGTGGCACAGATACGCAGTATTTT.

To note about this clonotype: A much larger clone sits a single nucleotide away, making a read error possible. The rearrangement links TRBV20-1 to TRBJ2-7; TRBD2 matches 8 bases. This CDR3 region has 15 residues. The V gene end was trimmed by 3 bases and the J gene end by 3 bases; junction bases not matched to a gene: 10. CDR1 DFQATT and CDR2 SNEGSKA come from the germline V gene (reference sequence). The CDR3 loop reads CSASAPAGVRYEQYF. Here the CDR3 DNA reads TGCAGTGCTAGTGCGCCAGCGGGAGTTCGCTACGAGCAGTACTTC.

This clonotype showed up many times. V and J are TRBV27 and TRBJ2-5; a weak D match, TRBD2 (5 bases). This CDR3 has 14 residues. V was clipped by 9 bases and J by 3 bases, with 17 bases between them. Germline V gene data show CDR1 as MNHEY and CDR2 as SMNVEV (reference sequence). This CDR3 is CASSVGLPKETQYF. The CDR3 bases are TGTGCCAGTTCAGTCGGACTGCCTAAAGAGACCCAGTACTTC.

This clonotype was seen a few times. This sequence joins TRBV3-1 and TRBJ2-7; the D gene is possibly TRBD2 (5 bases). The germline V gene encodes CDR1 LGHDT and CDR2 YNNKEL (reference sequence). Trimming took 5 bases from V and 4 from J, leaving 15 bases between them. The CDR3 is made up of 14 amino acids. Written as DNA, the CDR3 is TGTGCCAGCAGCGAGGGCGACGGTGCGTACGAGCAGTACTTC. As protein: CASSEGDGAYEQYF.

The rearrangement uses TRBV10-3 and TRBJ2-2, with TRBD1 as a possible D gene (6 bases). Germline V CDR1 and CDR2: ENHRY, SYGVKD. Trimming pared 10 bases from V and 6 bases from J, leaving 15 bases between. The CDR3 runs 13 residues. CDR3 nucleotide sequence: TGTGCCACCCCGGGAAAGGGGGCCGGGGAGCTGTTTTTT. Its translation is CATPGKGAGELFF.

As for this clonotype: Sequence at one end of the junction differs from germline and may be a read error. CDR3 nucleotides: TGTGCCTGGAGTATCGGGGCCGGGGAGCTGCTTTTT. Encoded protein: CAWSIGAGELLF. The chain uses TRBV30 and TRBJ2-2, with D possibly being TRBD1 or TRBD2 (5 bases each). Per germline, CDR1 GTSNPN and CDR2 SVGIG (reference sequence). The CDR3 totals 12 residues.

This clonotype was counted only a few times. CDR3 amino acids: CASSSPDRKTEAFF. The CDR3 DNA reads TGTGCCAGCAGTTCCCCCGACAGAAAGACTGAAGCTTTCTTT. The V and J genes are TRBV28 and TRBJ1-1, with D perhaps matching TRBD1 (5 bases). Germline V gene lookup returns CDR1 MDHEN and CDR2 SYDVKM. V was trimmed by 4 bases and J by 5 bases, leaving 14 bases between them. The CDR3 is 14 residues long.

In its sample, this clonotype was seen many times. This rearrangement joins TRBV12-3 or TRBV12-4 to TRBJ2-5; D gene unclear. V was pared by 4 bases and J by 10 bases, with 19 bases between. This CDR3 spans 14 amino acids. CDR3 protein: CASSYDVNYTDQYF. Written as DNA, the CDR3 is TGTGCCAGCAGTTACGATGTCAATTACACAGACCAGTACTTC.

CDR3 bases: TGTGCCAGCAGCTCAGTCACCCCAATAGCGGGAGGGACCTACGAGCAGTACTTC. This sequence encodes CASSSVTPIAGGTYEQYF. The rearrangement uses TRBV7-9 and TRBJ2-7; TRBD2 matches at 11 bases. CDR1 SEHNR and CDR2 FQNEAQ come from the germline V gene (reference sequence). This CDR3 is built from 18 residues. J gave up 2 bases and V 4 bases, and 13 bases lay outside the gene matches.

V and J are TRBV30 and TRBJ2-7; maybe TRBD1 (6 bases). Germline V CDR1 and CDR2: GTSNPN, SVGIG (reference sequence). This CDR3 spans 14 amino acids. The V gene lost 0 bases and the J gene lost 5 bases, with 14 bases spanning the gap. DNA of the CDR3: TGTGCCTGGAGTGTCTCCCCCTCAGGGGACGAGCAGTACTTC. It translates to CAWSVSPSGDEQYF.

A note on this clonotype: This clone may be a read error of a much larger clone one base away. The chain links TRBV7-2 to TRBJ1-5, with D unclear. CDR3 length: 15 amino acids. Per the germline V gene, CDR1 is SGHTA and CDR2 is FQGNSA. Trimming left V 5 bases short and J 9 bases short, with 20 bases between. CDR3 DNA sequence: TGTGCCAGCAGCCGCTCCGGGGATGAGTATCGGCCCCAGCATTTT. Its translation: CASSRSGDEYRPQHF.

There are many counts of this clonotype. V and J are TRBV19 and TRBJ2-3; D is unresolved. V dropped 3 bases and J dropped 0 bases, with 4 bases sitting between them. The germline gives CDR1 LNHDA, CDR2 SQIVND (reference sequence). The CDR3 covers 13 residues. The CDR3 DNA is TGTGCCAGTAGTATGCTGAGCACAGATACGCAGTATTTT. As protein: CASSMLSTDTQYF.

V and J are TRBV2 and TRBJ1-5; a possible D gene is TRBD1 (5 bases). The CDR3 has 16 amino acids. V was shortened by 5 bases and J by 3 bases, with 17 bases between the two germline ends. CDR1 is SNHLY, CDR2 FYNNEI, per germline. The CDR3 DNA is TGTGCCAGCAGTCAACTTGACAGCCTTAACAATCAGCCCCAGCATTTT. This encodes CASSQLDSLNNQPQHF.

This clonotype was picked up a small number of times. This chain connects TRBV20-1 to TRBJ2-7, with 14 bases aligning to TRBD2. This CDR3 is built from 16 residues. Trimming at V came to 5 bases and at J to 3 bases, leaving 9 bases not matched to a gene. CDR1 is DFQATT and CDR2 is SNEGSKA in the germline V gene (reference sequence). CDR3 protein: CSAPMTSGRAFYEQYF. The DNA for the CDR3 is TGCAGTGCTCCCATGACTAGCGGGAGGGCCTTCTACGAGCAGTACTTC.

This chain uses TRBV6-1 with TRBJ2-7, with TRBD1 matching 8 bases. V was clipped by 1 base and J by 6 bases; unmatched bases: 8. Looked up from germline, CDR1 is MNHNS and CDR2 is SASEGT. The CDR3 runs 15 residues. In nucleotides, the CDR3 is TGTGCCAGCAGTGAAGAGGGGCAGGGGGCGGCCGAGCAGTACTTC. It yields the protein CASSEEGQGAAEQYF.

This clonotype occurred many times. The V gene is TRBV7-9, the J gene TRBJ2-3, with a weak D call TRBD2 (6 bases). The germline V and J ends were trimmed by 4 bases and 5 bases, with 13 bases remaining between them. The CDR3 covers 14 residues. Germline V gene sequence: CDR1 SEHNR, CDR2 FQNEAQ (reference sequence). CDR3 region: CASSSRLEIDTQYF. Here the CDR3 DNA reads TGTGCCAGCAGCTCCAGACTAGAGATAGATACGCAGTATTTT.

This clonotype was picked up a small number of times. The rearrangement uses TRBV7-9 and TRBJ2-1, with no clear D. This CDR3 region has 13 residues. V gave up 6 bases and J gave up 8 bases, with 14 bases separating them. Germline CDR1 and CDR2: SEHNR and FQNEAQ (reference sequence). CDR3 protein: CASSRVLVDEQFF. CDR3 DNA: TGTGCCAGCAGTCGGGTCTTGGTCGATGAGCAGTTCTTC.